This TCR beta chain emerged from a study of spatial heterogeneity in lung cancer. The CDR3 length is 17 residues. Per the germline V gene, CDR1 is SGDLS and CDR2 is YYNGEE. Trimming pared 0 bases from V and 4 bases from J, leaving 17 bases between. The time point was: sample taken at primary tumor resection. The input material, whole RNA from tumor, nontumor lung or frozen PBMC, was sequenced unsorted. Each CDR3 protein is one row after TCRdb ran MiXCR on the 5' RACE reads. The sample lists tens of thousands of distinct CDR3 sequences, roughly 12% occurring once. This clonotype was seen only a few times.

The source was PBMCs, collected at surgery. This chain links TRBV9 with TRBJ2-1, with D tentatively TRBD1 (6 bases). This TCR came from a male donor with early-stage non-small cell lung cancer. The CDR3 reads CASSVAPRAGEYNEQFF. The CDR3 DNA is TGTGCCAGCAGCGTAGCCCCCCGGGCAGGGGAATACAATGAGCAGTTCTTC. Full variable domain (rest looked up from reference TRBV9 and TRBJ2-1): DSGVTQTPKHLITATGQRVTLRCSPRSGDLSVYWYQQSLDQGLQFLIQYYNGEERAKGNILERFSAQQFPDLHSELNLSSLELGDSALYFCASSVAPRAGEYNEQFFGPGTRLTVL.